In its sample, the clone carrying this TCR beta chain was seen a few times. Its antigen is unidentified. This record belongs to a study of T-cell reconstitution after alpha-beta-depleted transplantation in children. During its preparation, the TCRbeta library received unique molecular identifiers. TCRdb processed the PCR reads anew with MiXCR; each CDR3 protein has one entry. The sample contains hundreds of thousands of distinct CDR3 sequences, around 7.1% of which appear only once. The CDR3 loop spans 17 amino acids. Germline CDR1 is DFQATT and CDR2 is SNEGSKA (reference sequence). Unmatched junction bases numbered 13, after V lost 6 bases and J lost 0 bases. Overall study findings and caveats: At the one-year point after transplant, T-cell counts and TCRbeta diversity were found to come mostly from T cells that had been newly produced.

The sample here was peripheral blood, taken 360 days after TCRalphabeta/CD19-depleted stem cell transplant. The sequence was collected from a female patient between 2 and 15 years old who had a stem cell transplant for Fanconi anemia, so the T cells may come from the graft donor. This chain links TRBV20-1 with TRBJ2-5, with 10 bases aligning to TRBD2. This chain's CDR3 is CSAIISGGSLYQETQYF. In DNA form, the CDR3 reads TGCAGTGCCATCATTAGCGGGGGGTCCCTCTACCAAGAGACCCAGTACTTC.